This TCR beta chain is drawn from a study of T-cell reconstitution after alpha-beta-depleted transplantation in children. Points from the study as a whole: Reported findings indicate that, about two months after transplant, alpha-beta T cells came from several hundred expanded clones, which were derived from non-depleted graft cells. After one year, T-cell counts and TCRbeta diversity mostly came from new T cells.

TCRbeta library preparation incorporated unique molecular identifiers. TCRdb re-called the PCR reads with MiXCR, one entry per CDR3 protein. Of 700,000 to 950,000 distinct CDR3 sequences in the sample, around 17% are singletons; the top ten hold around 5.3%. Comment on this clonotype: Its antigen is not known.

The CDR3 sequence is 17 residues long. Trimming took 2 bases from V and 2 from J, leaving 19 bases between them. The germline V gene has CDR1 SNHLY and CDR2 FYNNEI. The sample in question was PBMCs, mostly from graft donor cells, obtained 360 days after TCRalphabeta/CD19-depleted stem cell transplant. The clonotype comes from a male patient aged 10-17 years who had a stem cell transplant for acute lymphoblastic leukemia, so the T cells may come from the graft donor. V is TRBV2 and J is TRBJ2-7; D might be TRBD2 (5 bases). As DNA, the CDR3 is TGTGCCAGCAGTGAATTGGGTCGTGATTACGGGACCTACGAGCAGTACTTC. Translated: CASSELGRDYGTYEQYF.